These T cell receptor beta chains were read from a single sample in a study of cytomegalovirus exposure and HLA in healthy donors. Libraries were prepared by immunoSEQ multiplex PCR; TCRdb keeps only in-frame clonotypes and omits some of them. This repertoire shows more than 85,000 clones, more than 75% found once; its top ten account for 4%. Sequenced sample: PBMCs. These receptors originate from a woman aged 45-59 years in good health and CMV-seropositive. The CDR3 runs from the conserved cysteine through the conserved F or W.

TRBV9,TRBJ1-2,CASSVPTGPGSYTF
TRBV20-1,TRBJ1-2,CSATGSYGYTF
TRBV18,TRBJ2-5,CASSPAAGGSGEQYF
TRBV19,TRBJ1-4,CASSNGGTAANEKLFF
TRBV6-5,TRBJ2-2,CASSPLDRTGELFF
TRBV29-1,TRBJ1-2,CSVEQGAGGYTF
TRBV19,TRBJ2-5,CASSPPGLRGETQYF
TRBV2,TRBJ2-7,CASSFRGIYEQYF
TRBV19,TRBJ2-7,CASSTGYEQYF
TRBV10-1,TRBJ2-1,CASSGGTSGREYNEQFF
TRBV5-1,TRBJ2-2,CASREDRDGTAGELFF
TRBV5-6,TRBJ2-7,CASSWLGQPSYEQYF
TRBV5-8,TRBJ1-1,CASSRRTALNTEAFF
TRBV27,TRBJ2-2,CASEIAGGTGELFF
TRBV5-1,TRBJ2-7,CASSLDRAGYEQYF
TRBV6-1,TRBJ2-7,CASSSRQGNENEQYF
TRBV6-6,TRBJ2-1,CASSPPWLEGIYEQFF